This T cell receptor beta chain was identified in a study of Graves' ophthalmopathy and Graves' hyperthyroidism (dated by TCRdb to the late 2010s). Turning to the overall study: Peripheral blood was collected before any treatment was given, at the time of initial diagnosis. Once sampling was done, hyperthyroidism patients were given methimazole at a starting dose of 30 mg daily, while ophthalmopathy patients were given high-dose intravenous methylprednisolone. An independent validation cohort comprised about 20 hyperthyroidism patients and some 16 patients who later progressed from hyperthyroidism to ophthalmopathy. To explore V-J signatures that separate ophthalmopathy from hyperthyroidism, a discovery set of about 100 patients was enrolled, consisting of approximately 44 with ophthalmopathy and roughly 57 with stable hyperthyroidism. The study used signatures of the TCR beta repertoire to tell Graves' ophthalmopathy apart from Graves' hyperthyroidism and to predict which patients would progress to ophthalmopathy. In total, approximately 130 blood samples were TCR-sequenced: around 42 ophthalmopathy, roughly 77 hyperthyroidism and about 17 hyperthyroidism-to-ophthalmopathy patients. T-cell repertoires of thyroid tissue and blood were compared in several hyperthyroidism patients. Study-level results and caveats: In validation, the model predicted ophthalmopathy progression with less than 71% sensitivity and about 73% specificity; roughly eleven predicted patients were CT-confirmed with GO in a median of approximately six months. The 13-signature model separated ophthalmopathy from stable hyperthyroidism with approximately 90% sensitivity and about 81% specificity in cross-validation, and 80%/75% in the test set. Most of the expanded thyroid clonotypes with a frequency above 0.001 were also detected in blood, and it was suggested that the thyroid immune response may be reflected by blood repertoires. Sample size was not predetermined statistically, and investigators were not blinded to group allocation.

Trimmed from V: 4 bases; trimmed from J: 5 bases; junction bases lacking a gene match: 15. The germline V gene (reference sequence) gives CDR1 as SEHNR and CDR2 as FQNEAQ. From cysteine to phenylalanine, the CDR3 is 17 amino acids long. CDR3 DNA only is kept here, 51 bases in frame from base 1. Patients with ophthalmopathy had moderately to severely active disease, with a Clinical Activity Score of 3 or more, a NOSPECS grade of 4 or more, and a disease duration of less than 3 months. Patients with other autoimmune diseases, uncontrolled infections, pregnancy or lactation were excluded. Diagnosis was based on clinical symptoms, serum thyroxine, TRAb, thyroid ultrasound and orbital computed tomography. Ficoll-Paque density gradient centrifugation was used to isolate PBMCs from around 9.1 ml of fresh peripheral blood. Total RNA was extracted using Trizol reagent, and RNA quality was checked on an Agilent 2100 Bioanalyzer.

The table lists this clonotype with many counts. Which antigen it targets is not known. No much larger clone is present one base from it, and per-base qualities are unavailable. For repertoire sequencing, the TCR beta CDR3 regions were amplified from RNA transcripts. A first-round RT-PCR used HTBI primers with the Qiagen OneStep RT-PCR kit, followed by a second-round multiplex PCR, size selection and purification. Libraries were sequenced paired-end with 100 bp reads on an Illumina HiSeq2000. The authors' pipeline ran thus. SOAPnuke was used for read processing, and reads with adapters, uncalled bases, a mean Phred below 15, or no exact constant-primer or identifier match were discarded. COPE v1.2.5 was used to merge high-quality paired reads. Unique nucleotide sequences were defined as clonotypes and aligned to IMGT TRB V, D and J references using MiTCR v1.1. Analysis was restricted to V-J combinations with a frequency above 0.0001, which covered roughly 99% of repertoires. For each V-J combination, a TCR clonal expansion and chaos score was defined as the ratio of F50 clonal expansion to chaos observed in the TCRdist matrix. Welch's t-statistics and random forest were used to reduce the features to around 13 V-J combinations, which were then used as input to a naive Bayes classifier. The similarity between thyroid and blood repertoires was quantified using the Morisita-Horn index. TCRdb redid the processing of the public reads, applying fastp at Q25 and MiXCR, and retained in-frame beta chains. Each entry is one CDR3 protein sequence, shown with its most common DNA and genes. The V and J calls were not made by the authors but by TCRdb's processing. The sample profile shows a few hundred thousand distinct CDR3 sequences; roughly a sixth of them were found once. The ten largest clones add up to more than 9% of the sample.

Recombination joined TRBV7-9 with TRBJ2-7; 9 central nucleotides agree with TRBD1. The material sequenced was peripheral blood. The receptor's source is an adult man with Graves' ophthalmopathy. The DNA sequence is given as TGTGCCAGCAGCTCCCGGGGGCGGGACAGGGACTTTAACGAGCAGTACTTC. The encoded protein is CASSSRGRDRDFNEQYF.